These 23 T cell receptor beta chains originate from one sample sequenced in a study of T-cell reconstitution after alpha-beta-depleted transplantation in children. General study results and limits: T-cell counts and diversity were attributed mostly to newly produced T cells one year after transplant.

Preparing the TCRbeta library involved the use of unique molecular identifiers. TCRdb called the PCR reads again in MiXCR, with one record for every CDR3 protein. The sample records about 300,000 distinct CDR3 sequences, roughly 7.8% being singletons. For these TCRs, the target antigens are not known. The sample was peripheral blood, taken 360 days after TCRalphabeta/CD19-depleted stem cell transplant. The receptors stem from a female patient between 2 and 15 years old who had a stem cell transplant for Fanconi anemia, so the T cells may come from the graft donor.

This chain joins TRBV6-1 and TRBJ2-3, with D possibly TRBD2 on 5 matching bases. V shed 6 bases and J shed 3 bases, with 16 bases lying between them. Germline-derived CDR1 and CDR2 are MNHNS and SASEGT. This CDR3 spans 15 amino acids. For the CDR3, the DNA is TGTGCCAGCAGCCGACTACCGGCAGGAACAGATACGCAGTATTTT. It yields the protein CASSRLPAGTDTQYF.

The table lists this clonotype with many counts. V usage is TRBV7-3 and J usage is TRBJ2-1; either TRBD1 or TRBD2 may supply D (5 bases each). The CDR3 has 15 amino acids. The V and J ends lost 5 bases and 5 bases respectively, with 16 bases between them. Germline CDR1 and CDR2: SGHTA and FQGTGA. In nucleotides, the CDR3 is TGTGCCAGCAGCAAAGGGGACGCCGAAGACAATGAGCAGTTCTTC. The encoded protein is CASSKGDAEDNEQFF.

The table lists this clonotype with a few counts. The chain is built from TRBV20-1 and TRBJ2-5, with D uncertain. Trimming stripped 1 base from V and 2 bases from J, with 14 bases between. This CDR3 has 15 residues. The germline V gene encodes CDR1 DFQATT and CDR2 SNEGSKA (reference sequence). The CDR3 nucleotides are TGCAGTGCTAGAGTTGCACCCCCTGCACAAGAGACCCAGTACTTC. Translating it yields CSARVAPPAQETQYF.

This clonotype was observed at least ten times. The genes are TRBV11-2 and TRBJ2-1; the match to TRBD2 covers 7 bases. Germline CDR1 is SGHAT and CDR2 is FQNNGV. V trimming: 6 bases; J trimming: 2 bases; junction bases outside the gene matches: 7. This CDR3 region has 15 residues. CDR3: CASRPGAGTYNEQFF. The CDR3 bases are TGTGCCAGCAGGCCGGGAGCGGGGACCTACAATGAGCAGTTCTTC.

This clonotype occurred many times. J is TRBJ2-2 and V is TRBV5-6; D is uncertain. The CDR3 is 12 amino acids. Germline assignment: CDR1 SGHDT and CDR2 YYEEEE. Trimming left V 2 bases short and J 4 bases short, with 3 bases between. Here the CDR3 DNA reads TGTGCCAGCAGCTTCTTCACCGGGGAGCTGTTTTTT. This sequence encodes CASSFFTGELFF.

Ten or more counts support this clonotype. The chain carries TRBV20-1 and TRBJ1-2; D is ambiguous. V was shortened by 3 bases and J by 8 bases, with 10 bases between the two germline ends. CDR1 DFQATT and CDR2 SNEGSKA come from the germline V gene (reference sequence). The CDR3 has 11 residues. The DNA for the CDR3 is TGCAGTGCTAGCCCACCCACCGGCTACACCTTC. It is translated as CSASPPTGYTF.

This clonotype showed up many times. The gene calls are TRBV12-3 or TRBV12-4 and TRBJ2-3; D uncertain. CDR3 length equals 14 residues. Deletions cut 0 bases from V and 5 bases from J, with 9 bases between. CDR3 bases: TGTGCCAGCAGTTTAGCTCGTGTCCGAGATACGCAGTATTTT. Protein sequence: CASSLARVRDTQYF.

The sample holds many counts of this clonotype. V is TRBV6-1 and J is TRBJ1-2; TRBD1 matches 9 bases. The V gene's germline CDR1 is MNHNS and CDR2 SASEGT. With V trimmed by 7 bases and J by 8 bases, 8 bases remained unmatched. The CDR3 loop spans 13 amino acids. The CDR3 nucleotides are TGTGCCAGCAACCCACAGACAGGGGGAGGCTACACCTTC. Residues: CASNPQTGGGYTF.

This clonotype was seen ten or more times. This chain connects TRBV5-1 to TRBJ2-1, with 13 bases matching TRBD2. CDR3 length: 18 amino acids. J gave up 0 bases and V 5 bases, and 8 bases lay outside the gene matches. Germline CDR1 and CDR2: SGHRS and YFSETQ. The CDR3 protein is CASRTGTSGILSYNEQFF. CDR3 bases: TGCGCCAGCAGGACCGGGACTAGCGGGATTCTCTCCTACAATGAGCAGTTCTTC.

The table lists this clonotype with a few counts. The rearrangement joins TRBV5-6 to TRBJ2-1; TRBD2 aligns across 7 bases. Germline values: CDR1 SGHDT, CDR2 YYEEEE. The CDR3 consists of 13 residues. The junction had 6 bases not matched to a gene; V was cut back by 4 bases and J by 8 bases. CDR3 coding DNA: TGTGCCAGCAGCCGGACTAGAGTCGATGAGCAGTTCTTC. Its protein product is CASSRTRVDEQFF.

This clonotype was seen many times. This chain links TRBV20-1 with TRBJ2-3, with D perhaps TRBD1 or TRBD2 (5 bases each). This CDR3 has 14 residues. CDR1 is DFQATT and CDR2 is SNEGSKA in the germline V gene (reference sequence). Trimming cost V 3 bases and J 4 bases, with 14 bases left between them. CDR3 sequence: CSARDSGRSDTQYF. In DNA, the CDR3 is TGCAGTGCTAGGGATTCGGGACGGTCAGATACGCAGTATTTT.

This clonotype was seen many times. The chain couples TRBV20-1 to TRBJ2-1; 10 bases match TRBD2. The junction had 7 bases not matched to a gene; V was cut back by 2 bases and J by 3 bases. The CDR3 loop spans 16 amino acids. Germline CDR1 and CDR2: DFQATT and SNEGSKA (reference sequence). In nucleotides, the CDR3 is TGCAGTGCTAGACCCCACCTAGCGGGAGACTACAATGAGCAGTTCTTC. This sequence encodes CSARPHLAGDYNEQFF.

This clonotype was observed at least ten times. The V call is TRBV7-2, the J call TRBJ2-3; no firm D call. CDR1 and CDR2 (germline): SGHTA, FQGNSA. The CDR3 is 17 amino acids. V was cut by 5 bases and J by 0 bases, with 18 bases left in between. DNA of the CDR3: TGTGCCAGCAGCCCGAATCGACTTCCCCTCAGCACAGATACGCAGTATTTT. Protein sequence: CASSPNRLPLSTDTQYF.

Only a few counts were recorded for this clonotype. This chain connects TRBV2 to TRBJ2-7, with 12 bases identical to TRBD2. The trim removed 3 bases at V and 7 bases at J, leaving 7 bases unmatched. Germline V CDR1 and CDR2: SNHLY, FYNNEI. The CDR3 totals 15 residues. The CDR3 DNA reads TGTGCCAGCAGTGAGCGGACTAGCGGGATCGGGGAGCAGTACTTC. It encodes CASSERTSGIGEQYF.

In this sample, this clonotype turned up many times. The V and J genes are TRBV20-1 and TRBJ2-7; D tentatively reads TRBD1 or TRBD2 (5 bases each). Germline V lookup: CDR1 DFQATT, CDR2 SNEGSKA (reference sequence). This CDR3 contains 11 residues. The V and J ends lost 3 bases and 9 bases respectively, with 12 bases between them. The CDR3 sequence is CSASGPGRQYF. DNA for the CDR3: TGCAGTGCTAGTGGCCCGGGGCGGCAGTACTTC.

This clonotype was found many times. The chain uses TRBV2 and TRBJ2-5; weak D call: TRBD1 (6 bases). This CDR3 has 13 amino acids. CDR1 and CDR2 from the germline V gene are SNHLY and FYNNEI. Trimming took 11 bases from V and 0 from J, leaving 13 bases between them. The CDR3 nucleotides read TGTGCCGGGACACAGGAGGACCAAGAGACCCAGTACTTC. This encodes CAGTQEDQETQYF.

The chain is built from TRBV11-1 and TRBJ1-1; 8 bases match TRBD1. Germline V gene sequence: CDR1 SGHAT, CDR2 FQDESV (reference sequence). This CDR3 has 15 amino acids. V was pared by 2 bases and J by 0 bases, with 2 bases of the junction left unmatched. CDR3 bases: TGTGCCAGCAGCTTATCGGACAGGGTGAACACTGAAGCTTTCTTT. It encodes CASSLSDRVNTEAFF. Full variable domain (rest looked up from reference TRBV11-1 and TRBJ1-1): EAEVAQSPRYKITEKSQAVAFWCDPISGHATLYWYRQILGQGPELLVQFQDESVVDDSQLPKDRFSAERLKGVDSTLKIQPAELGDSAMYLCASSLSDRVNTEAFFGQGTRLTVV.

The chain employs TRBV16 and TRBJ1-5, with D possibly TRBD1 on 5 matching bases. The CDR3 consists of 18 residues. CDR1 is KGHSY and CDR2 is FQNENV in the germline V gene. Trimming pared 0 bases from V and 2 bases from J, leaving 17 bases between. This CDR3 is CASSQSPGHTGGNQPQHF. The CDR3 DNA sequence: TGTGCCAGCAGCCAATCCCCCGGACACACCGGGGGCAATCAGCCCCAGCATTTT.

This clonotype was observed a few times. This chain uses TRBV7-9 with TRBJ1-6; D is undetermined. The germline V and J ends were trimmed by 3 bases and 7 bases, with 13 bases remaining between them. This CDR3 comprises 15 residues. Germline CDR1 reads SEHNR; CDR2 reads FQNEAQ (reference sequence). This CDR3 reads CASSLGTLRNSPLHF. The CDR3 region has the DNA TGTGCCAGCAGCTTGGGTACGCTTCGCAATTCACCCCTCCACTTT.

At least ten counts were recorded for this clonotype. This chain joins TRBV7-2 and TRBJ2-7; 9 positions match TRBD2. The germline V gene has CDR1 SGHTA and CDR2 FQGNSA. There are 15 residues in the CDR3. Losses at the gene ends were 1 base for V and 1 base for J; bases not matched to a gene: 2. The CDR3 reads CASSLVRGGSYEQYF. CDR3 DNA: TGTGCCAGCAGCTTAGTGCGGGGGGGATCCTACGAGCAGTACTTC.

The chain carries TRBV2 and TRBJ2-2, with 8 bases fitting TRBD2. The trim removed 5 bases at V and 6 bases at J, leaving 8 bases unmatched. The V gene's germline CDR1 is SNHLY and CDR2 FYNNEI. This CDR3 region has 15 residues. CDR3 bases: TGTGCCAGCAGTCGAAACGGGGGGGTCGCCGGGGAGCTGTTTTTT. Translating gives CASSRNGGVAGELFF.

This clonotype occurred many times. CDR3 sequence reads: CASKVSTDTQYF. The DNA of the CDR3 is TGTGCCAGCAAGGTCAGCACAGATACGCAGTATTTT. This chain links TRBV2 with TRBJ2-3; unclear D gene. CDR1 and CDR2 (germline): SNHLY, FYNNEI. Trimming stripped 7 bases from V and 0 bases from J, with 5 bases between. This CDR3 has 12 amino acids.

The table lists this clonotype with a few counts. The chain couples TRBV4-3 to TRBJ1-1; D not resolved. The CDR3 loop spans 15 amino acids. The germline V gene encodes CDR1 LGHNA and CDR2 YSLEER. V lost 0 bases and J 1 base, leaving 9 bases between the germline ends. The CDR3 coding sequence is TGCGCCAGCAGCCAAGATCCTAACACGAACACTGAAGCTTTCTTT. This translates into CASSQDPNTNTEAFF.